These 18 T cell receptor beta chains were all obtained from the same sample, sequenced in a study of beta chain features in type 1 diabetes. Study-wide results and limits: Moderate yet significant TCRB CDR3 shortening was seen in Type 1 diabetes patients in all four CD4+ subsets.

Expressed TCRB transcripts got sequenced, as all isolated RNA was reverse transcribed. Method: immunoSEQ multiplex PCR; TCRdb's copy keeps in-frame clones and lacks some. In the table there are roughly 340,000 clones, 13% of which are singletons. Their antigens are not known. Sequenced material: naive CD4+ T cells from blood. The receptors here all came from a woman in her late teens or twenties with type 1 diabetes.

This clone was counted only a few times. The chain uses TRBV19 and TRBJ2-1; D possibly corresponds to TRBD1 (6 bases). Germline assignment: CDR1 LNHDA and CDR2 SQIVND (reference sequence). This CDR3 is 14 amino acids long. V lost 0 bases, J lost 10 bases, and 13 bases lay in between. The CDR3, as DNA: TGTGCCAGTAGTATAGAGGGACACGACACGGAGCAGTTCTTC. Translating it yields CASSIEGHDTEQFF. Filled out from reference TRBV19 and TRBJ2-1, the complete variable domain reads DGGITQSPKYLFRKEGQNVTLSCEQNLNHDAMYWYRQDPGQGLRLIYYSQIVNDFQKGDIAEGYSVSREKKESFPLTVTSAQKNPTAFYLCASSIEGHDTEQFFGPGTRLTVL.

The table lists this clone with a few counts. The CDR3 nucleotides read TGTGCCAGCAGCTGGGACAGGATGGACACTGAAGCTTTCTTT. Translated, it gives CASSWDRMDTEAFF. The chain uses TRBV7-2 and TRBJ1-1; 8 positions agree with TRBD1. CDR1 and CDR2 (germline): SGHTA, FQGNSA. The CDR3 totals 14 residues. V shed 4 bases, J shed 3 bases, and the junction held 4 bases outside the gene matches.

The chain carries TRBV6-5 and TRBJ1-1; D is uncertain. The germline V and J ends were trimmed by 6 bases and 0 bases, with 8 bases remaining between them. Germline values: CDR1 MNHEY, CDR2 SVGAGI. This CDR3 spans 13 amino acids. This CDR3 is CASRLRVNTEAFF. In nucleotides, the CDR3 is TGTGCCAGCAGATTACGGGTGAACACTGAAGCTTTCTTT.

The V gene is TRBV7-2, the J gene TRBJ1-4; D not resolved. V lost 3 bases and J lost 7, with 9 bases in between. Germline V gene data show CDR1 as SGHTA and CDR2 as FQGNSA. The CDR3 is 13 amino acids. This CDR3 is CASSLEMAEKLFF. The CDR3 nucleotides are TGTGCCAGCAGCTTGGAGATGGCTGAAAAACTGTTTTTT.

The chain links TRBV19 to TRBJ2-3; 10 nucleotides agree with TRBD2. CDR3 length: 14 amino acids. J gave up 6 bases and V 7 bases, and 7 bases lay outside the gene matches. In germline, CDR1 is LNHDA, CDR2 SQIVND (reference sequence). This CDR3 is CASNLAGVTDTQYF. CDR3 coding DNA: TGTGCCAGTAACCTAGCGGGAGTTACGGATACGCAGTATTTT. The whole variable domain, remainder taken from reference TRBV19 and TRBJ2-3, is DGGITQSPKYLFRKEGQNVTLSCEQNLNHDAMYWYRQDPGQGLRLIYYSQIVNDFQKGDIAEGYSVSREKKESFPLTVTSAQKNPTAFYLCASNLAGVTDTQYFGPGTRLTVL.

The gene calls are TRBV6-6 and TRBJ2-5; D is undetermined. Trimming removed 6 bases from V and 7 bases from J, with 15 bases in between. CDR1 is MNHNY, CDR2 SVGAGI, per germline (reference sequence). The CDR3 has 13 residues. The CDR3: CASREMLFGTQYF. The CDR3 bases are TGTGCCAGCAGAGAAATGCTTTTCGGGACCCAGTACTTC.

This clone turned up a few times. CDR3 DNA: TGTGCCAGCAGCTTGGTCGGCAGGGGAAATCATGATACGCAGTATTTT. Translation: CASSLVGRGNHDTQYF. The chain couples TRBV5-4 to TRBJ2-3; possibly TRBD1 for D (6 bases). The ends were cut back, 0 bases at V and 6 bases at J, with 17 bases in the middle. The CDR3 totals 16 residues. Looked up from germline, CDR1 is SGHNT and CDR2 is YYREEE (reference sequence).

This clone was detected only a few times. This rearrangement joins TRBV6-1 to TRBJ2-7; 8 nucleotides line up with TRBD2. The CDR3 extends over 14 amino acids. CDR1 is MNHNS and CDR2 is SASEGT in the germline V gene. Germline trimming cut 4 bases from V and 2 bases from J; bases unmatched to any gene: 4. The CDR3 region is CASSVTSGTYEQYV. The CDR3 DNA is TGTGCCAGCAGTGTTACTAGCGGTACCTACGAGCAGTACGTC.

This clone came up a few times. The chain has TRBV5-1 and TRBJ2-3; D is possibly TRBD2 (5 bases). This CDR3 contains 12 residues. V lost 4 bases and J 7 bases, leaving 10 bases between the germline ends. CDR1 and CDR2 (germline): SGHRS, YFSETQ. The CDR3, as DNA: TGCGCCAGCAGCCCGGGATCATATACGCAGTATTTT. Translating gives CASSPGSYTQYF.

This clone was observed a single time. This chain joins TRBV5-6 and TRBJ2-1; 9 positions agree with TRBD2. Per the germline V gene, CDR1 is SGHDT and CDR2 is YYEEEE. V lost 3 bases, J lost 5 bases, and 6 bases stayed unmatched. The CDR3 totals 15 residues. DNA of the CDR3: TGTGCCAGCAGCTCGTTAGCGGGAGCCAACAATGAGCAGTTCTTC. Amino acid sequence: CASSSLAGANNEQFF.

V gene TRBV4-2 combines with J gene TRBJ1-5, with D possibly being TRBD1 (5 bases). CDR3 length: 16 amino acids. V was pared by 4 bases and J by 6 bases, with 19 bases between. Germline assignment: CDR1 LGHNA and CDR2 YNFKEQ. The CDR3 region has the DNA TGTGCCAGCAGCCCTCGGGAGGGAGGGGCCGGTCAGCCCCAGCATTTT. Protein product: CASSPREGGAGQPQHF.

Only a few counts were recorded for this clone. CDR3 DNA: TGTGCCAGCAGCCCCCCAGGGAATGAGCAGTTCTTC. It encodes CASSPPGNEQFF. The chain is built from TRBV11-1 and TRBJ2-1, with D possibly matching TRBD1 (5 bases). Germline CDR1 and CDR2: SGHAT and FQDESV (reference sequence). The CDR3 is 12 residues long. The V end was cut by 5 bases, the J end by 7 bases, with 9 bases between.

In DNA form, the CDR3 reads TGTGCCTGGACTAGCGGGAGCCTCGACTACGAGCAGTACTTC. Translated, it gives CAWTSGSLDYEQYF. The chain uses TRBV30 and TRBJ2-7; the match to TRBD2 covers 10 bases. Germline V gene sequence: CDR1 GTSNPN, CDR2 SVGIG (reference sequence). The CDR3 runs 14 residues. Germline trimming cut 4 bases from V and 3 bases from J; bases unmatched to any gene: 6.

This clone was seen a handful of times. The V gene is TRBV7-7, the J gene TRBJ2-5; 11 nucleotides line up with TRBD2. The trim removed 5 bases at V and 2 bases at J, leaving 4 bases unmatched. The CDR3 totals 15 residues. Germline V gene data show CDR1 as SSHAT and CDR2 as FNYEAQ (reference sequence). CDR3 residues: CASSRGTSGQETQYF. CDR3 in DNA: TGTGCCAGCAGCCGTGGGACTAGCGGACAAGAGACCCAGTACTTC.

The J gene is TRBJ2-1, the V gene TRBV28, with TRBD2 identical over 10 bases. V lost 5 bases, J lost 6 bases, and 7 bases stayed unmatched. This CDR3 is built from 15 residues. Germline-derived CDR1 and CDR2 are MDHEN and SYDVKM. This CDR3 reads CASSEGLADINEQFF. The CDR3 DNA is TGTGCCAGCAGTGAAGGACTAGCGGATATCAATGAGCAGTTCTTC.

This clone was found a few times. The chain carries TRBV21-1 and TRBJ2-5; the DNA was not used to check the table's D call, TRBD1. TRBV21-1 is termed a pseudogene. The CDR3 contains 12 residues. Here the CDR3 DNA reads TGTGCCACCTTTCGACAGCAAGAGACCCAGTACTTC. This gives the protein CATFRQQETQYF.

This clone has only a few counts. The rearrangement uses TRBV5-4 and TRBJ2-1, with 7 bases lining up with TRBD2. CDR1 and CDR2 (germline): SGHNT, YYREEE (reference sequence). This CDR3 comprises 15 residues. V gave up 2 bases and J gave up 8 bases; unmatched junction bases: 10. The CDR3 coding sequence is TGTGCCAGCAGCTTCCGAGCGGGAAGTTTGGATGAGCAGTTCTTC. The encoded protein is CASSFRAGSLDEQFF.

This clone turned up a few times. The chain employs TRBV30 and TRBJ2-5; 10 bases align to TRBD1. CDR3 length: 13 residues. Germline CDR1 is GTSNPN and CDR2 is SVGIG (reference sequence). V lost 5 bases, J lost 4 bases, and 4 bases stayed unmatched. CDR3 protein: CAWDRGRGETQYF. For the CDR3, the DNA is TGTGCCTGGGACAGGGGGCGCGGAGAGACCCAGTACTTC.